A selection of T cell receptor beta chains follows, all from one sample in a study of human T cells and chemical hapten exposure. TCRdb reanalysed the RACE reads using MiXCR and keeps one entry per CDR3 protein. The data hold 65,000 to 95,000 distinct CDR3 sequences, with 6% to 8.5% observed a single time. Specimen: whole blood, collected in connection with sensitization to the hapten diphenylcyclopropenone (DPC). The receptors come from a woman aged 30 to 39 with alopecia areata. Some clones in this sample may be carry-over from other donors' samples. The CDR3 runs from the conserved cysteine through the conserved F or W. A D gene is named only where the DNA matches it firmly. Clone size appears in some rows only: once, few, many, or a class for an expanded clone.

J: TRBJ2-3; size: few; V: TRBV9; D: TRBD2; length: 19; CDR3: CASSVAITERGGDTGTQYF; DNA: TGTGCCAGCAGCGTAGCTATAACCGAGCGGGGGGGTGACACCGGAACGCAGTATTTT
J: TRBJ2-2; size: .; V: TRBV7-6; D: TRBD1; length: 18; CDR3: CASSLEGQGASNTGELFF; DNA: TGTGCCAGCAGCTTAGAGGGACAGGGGGCATCGAACACCGGGGAGCTGTTTTTT
J: TRBJ1-1; size: .; V: TRBV19; D: .; length: 13; CDR3: CASSINRDTEAFF; DNA: TGTGCCAGTAGTATAAACCGGGACACTGAAGCTTTCTTT
J: TRBJ1-1; size: many; V: TRBV5-1; D: .; length: 17; CDR3: CASSLDSGGAANTEAFF; DNA: TGCGCCAGCAGCTTGGATTCAGGCGGGGCAGCGAACACTGAAGCTTTCTTT
J: TRBJ2-1; size: many; V: TRBV3-1; D: TRBD2; length: 15; CDR3: CASRGLAGDYNEQFF; DNA: TGTGCCAGCAGAGGACTAGCGGGGGACTACAATGAGCAGTTCTTC
J: TRBJ1-1; size: .; V: TRBV12-3/TRBV12-4; D: .; length: 14; CDR3: CASSLPVKNTEAFF; DNA: TGTGCCAGCAGTTTACCCGTAAAGAACACTGAAGCTTTCTTT
J: TRBJ1-5; size: many; V: TRBV29-1; D: TRBD1; length: 14; CDR3: CSVRQGNGNQPQHF; DNA: TGCAGCGTAAGACAGGGAAATGGCAATCAGCCCCAGCATTTT
J: TRBJ2-7; size: few; V: TRBV18; D: TRBD1; length: 14; CDR3: CASSPGTGGNEQYF; DNA: TGTGCCAGCTCACCAGGGACAGGGGGCAACGAGCAGTACTTC
J: TRBJ1-1; size: .; V: TRBV29-1; D: TRBD1; length: 15; CDR3: CSVGDREKGNTEAFF; DNA: TGCAGCGTTGGAGACAGGGAAAAGGGGAACACTGAAGCTTTCTTT
J: TRBJ2-3; size: many; V: TRBV20-1; D: TRBD2; length: 18; CDR3: CSATGLAGGRDRTDTQYF; DNA: TGCAGTGCAACGGGACTAGCGGGGGGCCGGGACCGCACAGATACGCAGTATTTT
J: TRBJ1-1; size: many; V: TRBV6-5; D: TRBD1; length: 13; CDR3: CASSYGTGSEAFF; DNA: TGTGCCAGCAGTTACGGGACAGGGAGTGAAGCTTTCTTT
J: TRBJ2-5; size: many; V: TRBV12-3/TRBV12-4; D: .; length: 12; CDR3: CASSFLSETQYF; DNA: TGTGCCAGCAGTTTTCTATCAGAGACCCAGTACTTC
J: TRBJ2-5; size: few; V: TRBV2; D: .; length: 12; CDR3: CASSMGQETQYF; DNA: TGTGCCAGCAGTATGGGCCAAGAGACCCAGTACTTC
J: TRBJ1-1; size: .; V: TRBV5-1; D: .; length: 15; CDR3: CASSLDHNGITEAFF; DNA: TGCGCCAGCAGCTTGGACCACAATGGGATCACTGAAGCTTTCTTT
J: TRBJ1-6; size: many; V: TRBV6-1; D: .; length: 17; CDR3: CASSEVPRTQINTPLHF; DNA: TGTGCCAGCAGTGAAGTTCCCAGAACTCAGATTAATACACCCCTCCACTTT
J: TRBJ2-3; size: many; V: TRBV12-3/TRBV12-4; D: TRBD1; length: 15; CDR3: CASSSSGTGSDTQYF; DNA: TGTGCCAGCAGTTCCTCCGGGACAGGGTCAGATACGCAGTATTTT
J: TRBJ2-2; size: many; V: TRBV27; D: .; length: 17; CDR3: CASSLLRTAVNTGELFF; DNA: TGTGCCAGCAGTTTATTGCGGACCGCGGTGAACACCGGGGAGCTGTTTTTT
J: TRBJ1-2; size: many; V: TRBV20-1; D: .; length: 11; CDR3: CSAHPNYGYTF; DNA: TGCAGTGCCCACCCCAACTATGGCTACACCTTC
J: TRBJ1-2; size: many; V: TRBV5-5; D: TRBD1; length: 13; CDR3: CASSSWTGDGYTF; DNA: TGTGCCAGCAGCTCCTGGACAGGGGATGGCTACACCTTC
J: TRBJ2-3; size: .; V: TRBV4-2; D: .; length: 15; CDR3: CASSQEGSSPDTQYF; DNA: TGTGCCAGCAGCCAAGAAGGGTCTAGCCCAGATACGCAGTATTTT
J: TRBJ1-4; size: few; V: TRBV18; D: .; length: 14; CDR3: CASSPSPSQITLFF; DNA: TGTGCCAGCTCACCATCTCCGTCGCAGATTACACTGTTTTTT
J: TRBJ2-4; size: few; V: TRBV3-1; D: TRBD2; length: 21; CDR3: CASSRTTGTSGTNTAKNIQYF; DNA: TGTGCCAGCAGCCGTACTACCGGGACTAGCGGGACCAATACAGCCAAAAACATTCAGTACTTC
J: TRBJ1-1; size: many; V: TRBV7-3; D: TRBD1; length: 14; CDR3: CASSRDRQNTEAFF; DNA: TGTGCCAGCAGCAGGGACAGACAGAACACTGAAGCTTTCTTT
J: TRBJ2-3; size: .; V: TRBV7-9; D: TRBD1; length: 16; CDR3: CASSLAGQGVRDTQYF; DNA: TGTGCCAGCAGCTTAGCGGGACAGGGGGTCAGAGATACGCAGTATTTT
J: TRBJ1-2; size: many; V: TRBV4-2; D: .; length: 15; CDR3: CASSPPGLQEVGYTF; DNA: TGTGCCAGCAGCCCCCCGGGCCTCCAGGAGGTTGGCTACACCTTC
J: TRBJ2-3; size: many; V: TRBV12-3/TRBV12-4; D: .; length: 15; CDR3: CASSTGSLGTDTQYF; DNA: TGTGCCAGCAGTACAGGGTCCCTCGGCACAGATACGCAGTATTTT
J: TRBJ1-6; size: .; V: TRBV19; D: .; length: 16; CDR3: CASSPPRVPYNSPLHF; DNA: TGTGCCAGTAGTCCTCCGAGGGTGCCCTATAATTCACCCCTCCACTTT
J: TRBJ2-3; size: few; V: TRBV20-1; D: .; length: 16; CDR3: CSASFRRASGPDTQYF; DNA: TGCAGTGCTAGCTTTCGGCGGGCCTCCGGTCCAGATACGCAGTATTTT
J: TRBJ2-5; size: many; V: TRBV5-1; D: .; length: 14; CDR3: CASSLGLRGETQYF; DNA: TGCGCCAGCAGCTTGGGACTGAGGGGAGAGACCCAGTACTTC
J: TRBJ1-1; size: .; V: TRBV20-1; D: .; length: 13; CDR3: CSARVQGNTEAFF; DNA: TGCAGTGCTAGAGTACAGGGGAACACTGAAGCTTTCTTT
J: TRBJ2-7; size: .; V: TRBV10-3; D: TRBD2; length: 14; CDR3: CATRLAGTTYEQYF; DNA: TGTGCCACCAGACTAGCGGGCACTACCTACGAGCAGTACTTC
J: TRBJ1-1; size: .; V: TRBV29-1; D: .; length: 14; CDR3: CSATGLQKDTEAFF; DNA: TGCAGCGCGACGGGCCTCCAGAAGGACACTGAAGCTTTCTTT
J: TRBJ1-4; size: .; V: TRBV12-3/TRBV12-4; D: .; length: 17; CDR3: CASAPARGRSTNEKLFF; DNA: TGTGCCAGCGCCCCAGCCAGGGGTAGATCAACTAATGAAAAACTGTTTTTT
J: TRBJ1-2; size: many; V: TRBV12-3/TRBV12-4; D: .; length: 14; CDR3: CASSLVTGLNGYTF; DNA: TGTGCCAGCAGTTTAGTTACAGGGCTGAATGGCTACACCTTC
J: TRBJ1-5; size: few; V: TRBV29-1; D: TRBD1; length: 13; CDR3: CSVVTGDNQPQHF; DNA: TGCAGCGTTGTCACAGGGGACAATCAGCCCCAGCATTTT
J: TRBJ1-5; size: few; V: TRBV12-3/TRBV12-4; D: TRBD1; length: 13; CDR3: CASSPQGAQPQHF; DNA: TGTGCCAGCAGTCCACAGGGGGCCCAGCCCCAGCATTTT
J: TRBJ2-1; size: many; V: TRBV29-1; D: TRBD1; length: 14; CDR3: CSVVGGQGADEQFF; DNA: TGCAGCGTTGTAGGGGGACAGGGGGCCGATGAGCAGTTCTTC
J: TRBJ1-4; size: few; V: TRBV5-5; D: TRBD1; length: 14; CDR3: CASSHGTGYEKLFF; DNA: TGTGCCAGCAGCCACGGGACAGGATATGAAAAACTGTTTTTT
J: TRBJ1-1; size: .; V: TRBV7-9; D: TRBD1; length: 15; CDR3: CASSSNRGLNTEAFF; DNA: TGTGCCAGCAGCTCCAACAGGGGCCTGAACACTGAAGCTTTCTTT
J: TRBJ1-1; size: medium-sized; V: TRBV6-5; D: TRBD1; length: 15; CDR3: CASSYFTGVDTEAFF; DNA: TGTGCCAGCAGTTACTTTACAGGGGTAGACACTGAAGCTTTCTTT
J: TRBJ2-1; size: many; V: TRBV7-7; D: .; length: 14; CDR3: CASSLALEGGEQFF; DNA: TGTGCCAGCAGCTTAGCGCTTGAGGGGGGTGAGCAGTTCTTC
J: TRBJ2-3; size: many; V: TRBV13; D: .; length: 16; CDR3: CASSLGLGFSTDTQYF; DNA: TGTGCCAGCAGCTTAGGCCTGGGATTTAGCACAGATACGCAGTATTTT
J: TRBJ2-2; size: many; V: TRBV6-5; D: TRBD1; length: 16; CDR3: CASSQGVAANTGELFF; DNA: TGTGCCAGCAGTCAGGGGGTTGCCGCGAACACCGGGGAGCTGTTTTTT
J: TRBJ2-7; size: many; V: TRBV20-1; D: .; length: 13; CDR3: CSARDASSYEQYF; DNA: TGCAGTGCTAGAGATGCTAGCTCCTACGAGCAGTACTTC
J: TRBJ2-7; size: few; V: TRBV7-8; D: TRBD1; length: 15; CDR3: CASSRRQGAGYEQYF; DNA: TGTGCCAGCAGCCGCCGACAGGGGGCCGGGTACGAGCAGTACTTC
J: TRBJ2-5; size: many; V: TRBV3-1; D: TRBD2; length: 16; CDR3: CASSQVPGLEEETQYF; DNA: TGTGCCAGCAGCCAAGTTCCGGGACTAGAGGAGGAGACCCAGTACTTC
J: TRBJ1-2; size: .; V: TRBV7-2; D: TRBD1; length: 14; CDR3: CASSLLPGQGGYTF; DNA: TGTGCCAGCAGCCTATTACCGGGACAGGGAGGCTACACCTTC